This TCR beta chain was sequenced during a study of CXCR3-negative and CXCR3-positive naive CD8 T cells (dated by TCRdb to the late 2010s). Describing the broader study: In total, approximately 140 million TRB reads were obtained, or roughly 1.5 +/- 0.3 million reads per library. Data from about 10 donors, pooled across two independent experiments, went into the diversity and physicochemical repertoire analyses. TRBV-TRBJ cluster analysis included naive subsets from about 5 donors and memory cells from 3 donors. The research as a whole found: TRB CDR3s from CXCR3-positive naive cells showed higher hydrophobicity (lower Kidera factor 4), lower energy, and higher strength and volume indices than CXCR3-negative naive cells. Similar TRBV-TRBJ usage was shown by naive CXCR3-negative and CXCR3-positive cells from the same donor, whereas distinct patterns were shown by memory cells. Because surface CD5, which has been linked to self-reactivity in mice, was comparable between naive subsets, TCR interaction strength was also inferred from TRB CDR3 physicochemical properties. CXCR3 expression partially decreased after cryopreservation, so most assays used freshly isolated PBMCs. Repertoire diversity was comparably high in both naive subsets but much lower in memory CD8+ T cells.

Measured from the cysteine to the phenylalanine, the CDR3 is 17 residues long. No DNA accompanies this entry. The CDR1 and CDR2 encoded by the germline V gene are SNHLY and FYNNEI. The data were produced on a NextSeq 550. The Human TCR Profiling Kit (MiLaboratory) was used to make UMI-labeled 5' RACE TRB cDNA libraries. The full amount of extracted RNA was used for cDNA synthesis, and the full amount of resulting cDNA was used for PCR amplification. The libraries were made side by side, with each library going through the same number of PCR cycles. Processing in the source paper ran as follows. With a minimum of two reads required per UMI, MIGEC and MiXCR pulled out about 52,000 +/- 9,100 unique UMI-labeled TRB cDNA molecules from each library. An average of approximately 40,000 +/- 10,000 functional in-frame TRB CDR3 nucleotide clonotypes without stop codons was found per library. After downsampling to 5000 UMI-labeled TRB molecules per sample, diversity metrics, including normalized Shannon-Wiener and Chao1, were computed in VDJtools. For the central five CDR3 residues, VDJtools calculated physicochemical properties weighted by clonotype size, namely interaction energy, strength, volume and Kidera factor 4. The reads, reprocessed by TCRdb, yield one row per CDR3 protein sequence and no DNA. The V and J calls, along with clone size, are taken from TCRdb and not from the paper's own processing. The sample has 100,000 to 150,000 distinct CDR3 sequences on record. Together, the top ten hold 0.45% to 0.55% of the sample.

Each CD8+ T cell subset was flow-sorted in triplicate, and 300,000 or so cells per subset were placed directly into RLT lysis buffer. To exclude memory contaminants, naive CD8+ T cells were stringently defined as CD45RO-CCR7+CD27+CD95-. Standard density gradient centrifugation was used to isolate peripheral blood mononuclear cells from buffy coats. Naive CXCR3-negative and CXCR3-positive CD8+ T cells were flow-sorted on a FACSAria III. Total RNA was extracted from sorted cells using an RNeasy Mini Kit. In regard to this clonotype: Its binding antigen is unknown.

The chain joins TRBV2 to TRBJ1-1; TCRdb's assignment of TRBD1 cannot be checked, as there is no DNA. This clonotype originated in a human donor in good health. Some clones in this sample may be carry-over from other donors' samples. The sample was naive CXCR3- CD8+ T cells from blood. The cell subset or site label corresponds to: CD45RO-CCR7+CD27+CD95- naive CD8+ T cells lacking CXCR3 (TNR3-). The encoded CDR3 is CASSEAGGALGYTEAFF.